What follows are 5 T cell receptor beta chains derived from one specimen sequenced in a study of blood T cell repertoires in COVID-19. Clones were read by immunoSEQ multiplex PCR, and TCRdb kept only the in-frame ones, dropping some. The data contain 250,000 or so clones, roughly 84% of them singletons. The sample was peripheral blood. These receptor sequences come from a man between 40 and 49 years old who had recovered from COVID-19.

The rearrangement uses TRBV7-2 and TRBJ2-3, with 8 positions matching TRBD2. Germline assignment: CDR1 SGHTA and CDR2 FQGNSA. Trimming removed 1 base from V and 2 bases from J; junction bases left unmatched: 8. The CDR3 totals 17 residues. Here the CDR3 DNA reads TGTGCCAGCAGCTTAGGACTGCGGCGGGGGGACACAGATACGCAGTATTTT. Protein product: CASSLGLRRGDTDTQYF. Using reference TRBV7-2 and TRBJ2-3 for the parts outside the CDR3, the full variable domain is GAGVSQSPSNKVTEKGKDVELRCDPISGHTALYWYRQSLGQGLEFLIYFQGNSAPDKSGLPSDRFSAERTGGSVSTLTIQRTQQEDSAVYLCASSLGLRRGDTDTQYFGPGTRLTVL.

The J gene is TRBJ1-4, the V gene TRBV24-1; D remains ambiguous. Germline V lookup: CDR1 KGHDR, CDR2 SFDVKD. The CDR3 contains 14 residues. The V and J ends lost 10 bases and 0 bases respectively, with 11 bases between them. CDR3 sequence: CATSIGATNEKLFF. The CDR3 DNA sequence: TGTGCCACTAGTATCGGGGCAACTAATGAAAAACTGTTTTTT.

The chain carries TRBV7-2 and TRBJ1-6; 7 bases agree with TRBD1. V trimming: 6 bases; J trimming: 8 bases; junction bases outside the gene matches: 10. CDR1 is SGHTA, CDR2 FQGNSA, per germline. This CDR3 has 15 residues. In DNA form, the CDR3 reads TGTGCCAGCAGAATAATCGACAGGGTCCATTCACCCCTCCACTTT. Its translation is CASRIIDRVHSPLHF.

This clone was picked up a small number of times. The CDR3 coding sequence is TGTGCCAGCAGTGAAAACCCCAGCGGGAGAGCGACCGGGGAGCTGTTTTTT. Translating it yields CASSENPSGRATGELFF. V is TRBV2 and J is TRBJ2-2, with 8 bases aligning to TRBD2. The CDR3 length is 17 residues. With V trimmed by 2 bases and J by 5 bases, 10 bases remained unmatched. CDR1 SNHLY and CDR2 FYNNEI come from the germline V gene. Looking up the rest from reference TRBV2 and TRBJ2-2 gives the full variable domain: EPEVTQTPSHQVTQMGQEVILRCVPISNHLYFYWYRQILGQKVEFLVSFYNNEISEKSEIFDDQFSVERPDGSNFTLKIRSTKLEDSAMYFCASSENPSGRATGELFFGEGSRLTVL.

The chain carries TRBV6-6 and TRBJ2-5, with 10 bases fitting TRBD2. After removal of 0 bases from V and 2 bases from J, the junction contained 3 bases not matched to a gene. The CDR3 has 16 amino acids. Germline CDR1 is MNHNY and CDR2 is SVGAGI (reference sequence). This CDR3 is CASSYSSGGGQETQYF. CDR3 DNA sequence: TGTGCCAGCAGTTACTCCAGCGGGGGGGGACAAGAGACCCAGTACTTC.